The next 24 T cell receptor beta chains were all read from a single sample in a study of OX40 agonist ivuxolimab in advanced cancers. Measured with immunoSEQ multiplex PCR; TCRdb has only the in-frame clones, and not every one. The sample contains 60,000 to 100,000 clones, 87% of which appear only once. The input for sequencing was CD4+ or CD8+ T cells sorted from blood, taken in a trial of the OX40 agonist ivuxolimab. The receptors shown here come from an adult with an advanced solid tumor such as melanoma, head and neck, liver or kidney cancer.

The chain employs TRBV5-5 and TRBJ1-5; 7 nucleotides line up with TRBD1. Looked up from germline, CDR1 is SGHKS and CDR2 is YYEKEE (reference sequence). The trim removed 1 base at V and 1 base at J, leaving 5 bases unmatched. The CDR3 is 16 amino acids. CDR3 bases: TGTGCCAGCAGCTTGAGACAGGGTAACAGCAATCAGCCCCAGCATTTT. It translates to CASSLRQGNSNQPQHF.

The chain has TRBV25-1 and TRBJ2-5, with D unresolved. V was trimmed by 4 bases and J by 9 bases, leaving 18 bases between them. The CDR3 sequence is 14 residues long. The germline V gene has CDR1 MGHDK and CDR2 SYGVNS. The CDR3 DNA follows: TGTGCCAGCAGTGGAGTTTGGGCGGCCCGGGCCCAGTACTTC. Translating gives CASSGVWAARAQYF.

This chain links TRBV19 with TRBJ2-7; TRBD2 is a possible D gene (5 bases). Germline V gene data show CDR1 as LNHDA and CDR2 as SQIVND (reference sequence). The CDR3 loop spans 13 amino acids. Trimming cost V 5 bases and J 8 bases, with 16 bases left between them. The CDR3 spells CASSPSPVAQQYF. CDR3 bases: TGTGCCAGTAGTCCCTCTCCAGTAGCGCAGCAGTACTTC.

The chain joins TRBV5-6 to TRBJ2-2, with unresolved D. This CDR3 region has 15 residues. Per the germline V gene, CDR1 is SGHDT and CDR2 is YYEEEE. With 4 bases removed from V and 4 bases from J, the gap between germline ends came to 14 bases. The CDR3 coding sequence is TGTGCCAGCAGCCGCTACATCCCGGGCACCGGGGAGCTGTTTTTT. It translates to CASSRYIPGTGELFF.

J is TRBJ2-2 and V is TRBV19; tentative D call: TRBD2 (6 bases). V dropped 7 bases and J dropped 3 bases, with 15 bases sitting between them. The CDR3 runs 15 residues. The germline CDR1 and CDR2 sequences are LNHDA and SQIVND (reference sequence). DNA of the CDR3: TGTGCCAGTACCCTCGCGGGATTGGACACCGGGGAGCTGTTTTTT. It translates to CASTLAGLDTGELFF.

This chain links TRBV5-1 with TRBJ1-1; possible D gene TRBD1, 5 bases. Per the germline V gene, CDR1 is SGHRS and CDR2 is YFSETQ. Trimming removed 4 bases from V and 0 bases from J, with 13 bases in between. This CDR3 region has 15 residues. CDR3 DNA: TGCGCCAGCAGCATTCAGGGTGTCGTGAACACTGAAGCTTTCTTT. Translated, it gives CASSIQGVVNTEAFF.

The chain is built from TRBV27 and TRBJ1-2; TRBD1 agrees at 12 bases. V was clipped by 5 bases and J by 5 bases; unmatched bases: 3. Germline CDR1 and CDR2: MNHEY and SMNVEV (reference sequence). The CDR3 runs to 14 residues. The CDR3: CASSQGQGAYGYTF. In nucleotides, the CDR3 is TGTGCCAGCAGTCAGGGACAGGGGGCGTATGGCTACACCTTC.

This clone was seen a few times. This specimen includes other DNA sequences encoding the same CDR3. The chain uses TRBV29-1 and TRBJ1-2; TRBD1 agrees at 10 bases. Germline V gene sequence: CDR1 SQVTM, CDR2 ANQGSEA. There are 13 residues in the CDR3. J lost 4 bases, V lost 6 bases, and 5 bases had no gene match. The CDR3 protein is CSVRQGASYGYTF. Here the CDR3 DNA reads TGCAGCGTCAGACAGGGGGCTAGCTATGGCTACACCTTC.

This chain links TRBV4-1 with TRBJ2-7, with D unclear. The germline gives CDR1 MGHRA, CDR2 YSYEKL. CDR3 length equals 13 residues. V was pared by 3 bases and J by 7 bases, with 13 bases between. DNA of the CDR3: TGCGCCAGCAGCCATGGGATATACGGGGAGCAGTACTTC. This codes for CASSHGIYGEQYF.

In its sample, this clone was seen a few times. This sequence joins TRBV7-9 and TRBJ1-1; TRBD1 might be the D (5 bases). The CDR3 contains 15 residues. Trimming shortened V by 3 bases and J by 3 bases, and 14 bases separated the two germline ends. Germline V CDR1 and CDR2: SEHNR, FQNEAQ (reference sequence). In nucleotides, the CDR3 is TGTGCCAGCAGCTTTTCTTCGGGGGGATACACTGAAGCTTTCTTT. Translation: CASSFSSGGYTEAFF.

The V call is TRBV18, the J call TRBJ2-7; D may match TRBD1 or TRBD2 (5 bases each). V was trimmed by 3 bases and J by 6 bases, leaving 24 bases between them. Germline V gives CDR1 KGHSH, CDR2 LQKENI. The CDR3 consists of 17 residues. CDR3 bases: TGTGCCAGCTCACCGAGGCAGGGACGGGGCTCTATCCCCGAGCAGTACTTC. The encoded protein is CASSPRQGRGSIPEQYF.

The chain uses TRBV6-5 and TRBJ2-7; 9 bases are shared with TRBD2. Trimming took 7 bases from V and 0 from J; bases not matched to a gene: 7. From germline, CDR1 is MNHEY and CDR2 SVGAGI. The CDR3 contains 15 residues. The CDR3 region has the DNA TGTGCCAGCACACAGACTAGCGGAGGCTCCTACGAGCAGTACTTC. Its protein product is CASTQTSGGSYEQYF.

The chain couples TRBV19 to TRBJ1-2; the D gene is possibly TRBD1 (5 bases). Germline V gene lookup returns CDR1 LNHDA and CDR2 SQIVND (reference sequence). The V gene lost 5 bases and the J gene lost 0 bases, with 16 bases spanning the gap. The CDR3 contains 16 residues. Here the CDR3 DNA reads TGTGCCAGTAGTGCTGGACAACGAGGAGCTAACTATGGCTACACCTTC. Protein sequence: CASSAGQRGANYGYTF. Together with reference TRBV19 and TRBJ1-2, the CDR3 gives the full variable domain: DGGITQSPKYLFRKEGQNVTLSCEQNLNHDAMYWYRQDPGQGLRLIYYSQIVNDFQKGDIAEGYSVSREKKESFPLTVTSAQKNPTAFYLCASSAGQRGANYGYTFGSGTRLTVV.

CDR3 protein: CASSGAGDTQYF. The CDR3 bases are TGTGCCAGCTCAGGGGCCGGGGATACGCAGTATTTT. This chain connects TRBV11-3 to TRBJ2-3, with D possibly TRBD1 on 6 matching bases. The germline gives CDR1 SGHNT, CDR2 YENEEA. V lost 8 bases to trimming and J lost 6 bases, with 12 bases between them. There are 12 residues in the CDR3.

V usage is TRBV19 and J usage is TRBJ2-5; D possibly corresponds to TRBD1 (6 bases). The CDR3 consists of 12 residues. The germline gives CDR1 LNHDA, CDR2 SQIVND (reference sequence). V dropped 6 bases and J dropped 4 bases, with 9 bases sitting between them. Here the CDR3 DNA reads TGTGCCAGTAGCAAGACAGGAGAGACCCAGTACTTC. This encodes CASSKTGETQYF. The whole variable domain, remainder taken from reference TRBV19 and TRBJ2-5, is DGGITQSPKYLFRKEGQNVTLSCEQNLNHDAMYWYRQDPGQGLRLIYYSQIVNDFQKGDIAEGYSVSREKKESFPLTVTSAQKNPTAFYLCASSKTGETQYFGPGTRLLVL.

The chain employs TRBV9 and TRBJ1-3; no clear D. The CDR3 totals 15 residues. V was clipped by 6 bases and J by 0 bases, with 13 bases between them. Germline-derived CDR1 and CDR2 are SGDLS and YYNGEE. DNA of the CDR3: TGTGCCAGCACCCCACAGCCTTCCTCTGGAAACACCATATATTTT. It translates to CASTPQPSSGNTIYF.

Only a few counts were recorded for this clone. The chain combines TRBV7-2 with TRBJ2-1; the match to TRBD2 covers 9 bases. Germline lookup yields CDR1 SGHTA and CDR2 FQGNSA. Trimming removed 6 bases from V and 0 bases from J; junction bases left unmatched: 6. The CDR3 consists of 16 residues. The DNA for the CDR3 is TGTGCCAGCAGTTCACGGCGGGGGGGCTCCTACAATGAGCAGTTCTTC. Its translation: CASSSRRGGSYNEQFF.

The rearrangement uses TRBV6-6 and TRBJ2-1; perhaps TRBD1 as D (7 bases). The germline V gene has CDR1 MNHNY and CDR2 SVGAGI (reference sequence). V lost 6 bases and J 6 bases, leaving 18 bases between the germline ends. The CDR3 is made up of 15 amino acids. The CDR3 region has the DNA TGTGCCAGCAGGATCACAGGGGACGGGGGCAATGAGCAGTTCTTC. It specifies CASRITGDGGNEQFF.

CDR3 in DNA: TGTGCCAGTAGGGGGGACGCACACAATGAGCAGTTCTTC. This encodes CASRGDAHNEQFF. The chain links TRBV2 to TRBJ2-1; D assignment may be TRBD1 or TRBD2 (6 bases each). Trimming removed 9 bases from V and 5 bases from J, with 14 bases in between. This CDR3 spans 13 amino acids. Germline V gene sequence: CDR1 SNHLY, CDR2 FYNNEI. Full variable domain (rest looked up from reference TRBV2 and TRBJ2-1): EPEVTQTPSHQVTQMGQEVILRCVPISNHLYFYWYRQILGQKVEFLVSFYNNEISEKSEIFDDQFSVERPDGSNFTLKIRSTKLEDSAMYFCASRGDAHNEQFFGPGTRLTVL.

The J gene is TRBJ1-1, the V gene TRBV30; D ambiguous. The V and J ends lost 4 bases and 4 bases respectively, with 7 bases between them. The CDR3 has 11 amino acids. Germline CDR1 GTSNPN, CDR2 SVGIG (reference sequence). The CDR3 DNA reads TGTGCCTGGAAAGGGCGCACTGAAGCTTTCTTT. Encoded protein: CAWKGRTEAFF. Filled out from reference TRBV30 and TRBJ1-1, the complete variable domain reads SQTIHQWPATLVQPVGSPLSLECTVEGTSNPNLYWYRQAAGRGLQLLFYSVGIGQISSEVPQNLSASRPQDRQFILSSKKLLLSDSGFYLCAWKGRTEAFFGQGTRLTVV.

The chain uses TRBV27 and TRBJ2-2; D remains unclear. CDR1 and CDR2 from the germline V gene are MNHEY and SMNVEV (reference sequence). This CDR3 contains 14 residues. The ends were cut back, 0 bases at V and 6 bases at J, with 8 bases in the middle. The CDR3 protein is CASSLSLGPGELFF. DNA for the CDR3: TGTGCCAGCAGTTTATCCTTGGGTCCCGGGGAGCTGTTTTTT.

In this sample, this clone turned up once. CDR3 loop: CAWEDLSGNTEAFF. The CDR3 DNA follows: TGTGCCTGGGAGGACCTGTCGGGTAACACTGAAGCTTTCTTT. V is TRBV30 and J is TRBJ1-1; no reliable D call. Trimming cost V 5 bases and J 2 bases, with 15 bases left between them. This CDR3 contains 14 residues. Germline V CDR1 and CDR2: GTSNPN, SVGIG (reference sequence).

The chain links TRBV5-6 to TRBJ1-6; the D gene is possibly TRBD1 (5 bases). Per germline, CDR1 SGHDT and CDR2 YYEEEE. The V end was cut by 2 bases, the J end by 8 bases, with 14 bases between. There are 15 residues in the CDR3. CDR3 DNA sequence: TGTGCCAGCAGCTTTGGGGGAATAGAGGATTCACCCCTCCACTTT. It translates to CASSFGGIEDSPLHF.

This clone was seen ten or more times. Distinct nucleotide sequences in the sample also encode this CDR3. This chain joins TRBV18 and TRBJ1-1; D remains unclear. Deletions cut 3 bases from V and 0 bases from J, with 8 bases between. The CDR3 contains 14 residues. The V gene's germline CDR1 is KGHSH and CDR2 LQKENI. In nucleotides, the CDR3 is TGTGCCAGCTCACCGACGGGTATGAACACTGAAGCTTTCTTT. Its translation: CASSPTGMNTEAFF.